One sample yielded the 30 T cell receptor beta chains listed below, sequenced in a study of T cells in Graves' hyperthyroidism and ophthalmopathy. TCR beta CDR3 regions were amplified from RNA. During a first-round RT-PCR of the TCR CDR3, the HTBI primer set was used. TCRdb passed the multiplex PCR reads through MiXCR, listing each CDR3 protein once. The profile shows hundreds of thousands of distinct CDR3 sequences, around 16% of them singletons. Sequencing used blood. These receptors were collected from a woman in her late teens or twenties with Graves' hyperthyroidism.

V usage is TRBV9 and J usage is TRBJ1-4; no definite D call. This CDR3 is built from 15 residues. V lost 0 bases and J lost 7, with 13 bases in between. Per the germline V gene, CDR1 is SGDLS and CDR2 is YYNGEE. The chain's CDR3 is CASSVDEGRREKLFF. The DNA of the CDR3 is TGTGCCAGCAGCGTAGATGAGGGCAGGCGTGAAAAACTGTTTTTT.

The chain has TRBV28 and TRBJ2-7, with D perhaps matching TRBD2 (6 bases). Trimming took 6 bases from V and 4 from J, leaving 19 bases between them. From germline, CDR1 is MDHEN and CDR2 SYDVKM. CDR3 length: 15 residues. CDR3 sequence (DNA): TGTGCCAGCAGATTTGGAACGGGAGTACGTTACGAGCAGTACTTC. This codes for CASRFGTGVRYEQYF.

This clonotype was recorded at least ten times. The chain joins TRBV28 to TRBJ1-2, with D uncertain. The germline V gene encodes CDR1 MDHEN and CDR2 SYDVKM. V was cut by 5 bases and J by 4 bases, with 11 bases left in between. The CDR3 length is 13 residues. This CDR3 reads CASSTTIAYGYTF. The CDR3 DNA follows: TGTGCCAGCAGTACTACAATCGCCTATGGCTACACCTTC.

This chain links TRBV19 with TRBJ1-2; the match to TRBD1 covers 11 bases. The germline V gene has CDR1 LNHDA and CDR2 SQIVND (reference sequence). This CDR3 region has 14 residues. Losses at the gene ends were 9 bases for V and 6 bases for J; bases not matched to a gene: 9. This CDR3 is CASTGTGGSNGYTF. CDR3 nucleotides: TGTGCCAGCACCGGGACAGGGGGTTCGAATGGCTACACCTTC.

This clonotype appeared many times. The V and J genes are TRBV2 and TRBJ2-5; 10 nucleotides line up with TRBD1. The V gene end was trimmed by 3 bases and the J gene end by 5 bases; junction bases not matched to a gene: 3. The CDR3 totals 14 residues. Germline V gives CDR1 SNHLY, CDR2 FYNNEI. The CDR3 protein is CASSETGGQETQYF. The CDR3 DNA reads as TGTGCCAGCAGTGAGACAGGGGGCCAGGAGACCCAGTACTTC.

The chain uses TRBV29-1 and TRBJ2-3, with TRBD2 matching over 7 bases. With 4 bases clipped from V and 7 bases from J, the junction kept 11 bases outside the gene matches. The CDR3 totals 14 residues. The germline V gene has CDR1 SQVTM and CDR2 ANQGSEA. The CDR3 region is CSVGQSGALNTQYF. Here the CDR3 DNA reads TGCAGCGTTGGTCAGAGCGGGGCGCTGAATACGCAGTATTTT.

This chain uses TRBV5-6 with TRBJ2-3, with D tentatively TRBD1 or TRBD2 (5 bases each). Trimming took 1 base from V and 6 from J, leaving 12 bases between them. The V gene's germline CDR1 is SGHDT and CDR2 YYEEEE. The CDR3 sequence is 14 residues long. CDR3 coding DNA: TGTGCCAGCAGCTTGCCGGGGCGCGGGGATACGCAGTATTTT. As protein: CASSLPGRGDTQYF.

This clonotype was counted only a few times. The chain couples TRBV24-1 to TRBJ2-2; TRBD1 matches 7 bases. The CDR3 loop spans 16 amino acids. CDR1 is KGHDR and CDR2 is SFDVKD in the germline V gene. V lost 7 bases and J lost 0; bases outside the gene matches: 7. CDR3 nucleotide sequence: TGTGCCACCAGCACTCCGGGACAGACGAACACCGGGGAGCTGTTTTTT. Residues: CATSTPGQTNTGELFF.

The gene calls are TRBV6-2 or TRBV6-3 and TRBJ1-1, with 8 bases lining up with TRBD1. The CDR3 totals 13 residues. Germline V lookup: CDR1 MNHEY, CDR2 SVGEGT. With V trimmed by 7 bases and J by 2 bases, 3 bases remained unmatched. The CDR3 reads CASKDRVNTEAFF. The CDR3 region has the DNA TGTGCCAGCAAGGACAGGGTTAACACTGAAGCTTTCTTT.

This clonotype was seen only a few times. The rearrangement links TRBV11-1 to TRBJ2-2, with D tentatively TRBD2 (5 bases). There are 12 residues in the CDR3. V lost 9 bases and J 7 bases, leaving 12 bases between the germline ends. Germline assignment: CDR1 SGHAT and CDR2 FQDESV (reference sequence). The CDR3 DNA is TGTGCCAGTCGGCGAGCGGACGGGGAGCTGTTTTTT. This encodes CASRRADGELFF.

The V and J genes are TRBV4-1 and TRBJ1-3; D call uncertain. In germline, CDR1 is MGHRA, CDR2 YSYEKL. CDR3 size: 13 residues. The V gene lost 2 bases and the J gene lost 5 bases, with 7 bases spanning the gap. CDR3 loop: CASSQNTRNTIYF. For the CDR3, the DNA is TGCGCCAGCAGCCAAAACACCAGAAACACCATATATTTT.

Ten or more counts support this clonotype. The DNA for the CDR3 is TGCAGCGTTGAAGAGGGGGTGGGCACTGAAGCTTTCTTT. Translating it yields CSVEEGVGTEAFF. The V call is TRBV29-1, the J call TRBJ1-1, with a weak D call TRBD1 (5 bases). CDR1 is SQVTM, CDR2 ANQGSEA, per germline. V lost 0 bases, J lost 4 bases, and 9 bases lay in between. The CDR3 totals 13 residues.

This clonotype was counted at least ten times. The genes are TRBV20-1 and TRBJ2-3; D unresolved. The CDR3 extends over 15 amino acids. Trimming removed 3 bases from V and 0 bases from J, with 13 bases in between. Germline CDR1 and CDR2: DFQATT and SNEGSKA (reference sequence). In nucleotides, the CDR3 is TGCAGTGCTAGTTACGACGATAGAAGCACAGATACGCAGTATTTT. This gives the protein CSASYDDRSTDTQYF.

J is TRBJ2-3 and V is TRBV6-2 or TRBV6-3; 7 bases agree with TRBD2. CDR1 and CDR2 from the germline V gene are MNHEY and SVGEGT. V lost 0 bases to trimming and J lost 4 bases; unmatched junction nucleotides: 7. This CDR3 spans 16 amino acids. CDR3 in amino acids: CASSYSRLASADTQYF. In nucleotides, the CDR3 is TGTGCCAGCAGTTACTCGAGACTAGCATCGGCAGATACGCAGTATTTT.

This clonotype was found many times. This rearrangement joins TRBV3-1 to TRBJ2-5; TRBD2 matches 7 bases. CDR1 and CDR2 from the germline V gene are LGHDT and YNNKEL (reference sequence). The CDR3 has 19 amino acids. The V and J ends lost 1 base and 2 bases, in that order; junction bases with no gene match: 16. The CDR3 nucleotides are TGTGCCAGCAGCCAAGTCTTTGGGGCCGGAGCTAGCGGTCAAGAGACCCAGTACTTC. Protein sequence: CASSQVFGAGASGQETQYF.

In its sample, this clonotype was seen many times. The gene calls are TRBV2 and TRBJ1-5, with no clear D. The V gene's germline CDR1 is SNHLY and CDR2 FYNNEI. There are 14 residues in the CDR3. With 1 base removed from V and 10 bases from J, the gap between germline ends came to 14 bases. Written as DNA, the CDR3 is TGTGCCAGCAGTGAAGACAGCGGTTGGGGACCCCAGCATTTT. This translates into CASSEDSGWGPQHF. The full variable domain, with the rest looked up from reference TRBV2 and TRBJ1-5, is EPEVTQTPSHQVTQMGQEVILRCVPISNHLYFYWYRQILGQKVEFLVSFYNNEISEKSEIFDDQFSVERPDGSNFTLKIRSTKLEDSAMYFCASSEDSGWGPQHFGDGTRLSIL.

In this sample, this clonotype turned up many times. The genes are TRBV27 and TRBJ2-1; 8 positions match TRBD1. Germline CDR1 is MNHEY and CDR2 is SMNVEV (reference sequence). CDR3 length: 16 residues. V lost 2 bases and J lost 4; bases outside the gene matches: 7. CDR3 protein: CASSLVMGQVYNEQFF. The CDR3 DNA reads TGTGCCAGCAGTTTAGTCATGGGACAGGTGTACAATGAGCAGTTCTTC.

This clonotype was seen a few times. The V call is TRBV19, the J call TRBJ1-3; TRBD1 might be the D (5 bases). Germline CDR1 is LNHDA and CDR2 is SQIVND (reference sequence). V lost 7 bases to trimming and J lost 0 bases, with 13 bases between them. This CDR3 comprises 15 residues. The CDR3 protein is CASMGPLHSGNTIYF. CDR3 in DNA: TGTGCCAGTATGGGACCTCTCCACTCTGGAAACACCATATATTTT.

The chain uses TRBV20-1 and TRBJ2-5; 8 bases map to TRBD2. Germline V gene data show CDR1 as DFQATT and CDR2 as SNEGSKA (reference sequence). The CDR3 is made up of 14 amino acids. With V trimmed by 2 bases and J by 5 bases, 7 bases remained unmatched. The CDR3 reads CSARRGGHVETQYF. The CDR3, as DNA: TGCAGTGCTAGACGGGGGGGGCACGTGGAGACCCAGTACTTC.

The chain links TRBV12-3 or TRBV12-4 to TRBJ1-6; the D gene is possibly TRBD1 (6 bases). Between the trimmed V and J ends, which lost 7 bases and 9 bases, there was a span of 16 bases. The CDR3 extends over 14 amino acids. As DNA, the CDR3 is TGTGCCAGCACCCGGGGGCAGGGTCGTTCACCCCTCCACTTT. It translates to CASTRGQGRSPLHF.

This clonotype was observed a handful of times. This sequence joins TRBV20-1 and TRBJ2-7; TRBD2 matches 11 bases. The CDR3 consists of 14 residues. V was clipped by 6 bases and J by 3 bases; unmatched bases: 7. Looked up from germline, CDR1 is DFQATT and CDR2 is SNEGSKA (reference sequence). CDR3 sequence: CSARRTSGHYEQYF. CDR3 nucleotide sequence: TGCAGTGCCCGACGGACTAGCGGGCACTACGAGCAGTACTTC.

This clonotype has ten or more counts. The CDR3 sequence: CASNGGGQETQYF. CDR3 sequence (DNA): TGTGCCAGCAATGGGGGGGGGCAAGAGACCCAGTACTTC. The chain couples TRBV9 to TRBJ2-5, with 7 bases matching TRBD2. The CDR3 consists of 13 residues. CDR1 is SGDLS and CDR2 is YYNGEE in the germline V gene. J gave up 2 bases and V 6 bases, and 4 bases lay outside the gene matches.

V usage is TRBV4-1 and J usage is TRBJ2-5; TRBD1 matches at 7 bases. The CDR3 is 15 residues long. V lost 1 base and J lost 3; bases outside the gene matches: 5. The germline V gene has CDR1 MGHRA and CDR2 YSYEKL. The CDR3 DNA reads as TGCGCCAGCAGCCAAGGATTAACAGGGGAAGAGACCCAGTACTTC. Amino acid sequence: CASSQGLTGEETQYF.

V is TRBV5-1 and J is TRBJ1-1; TRBD1 matches 8 bases. The germline gives CDR1 SGHRS, CDR2 YFSETQ. The CDR3 runs 13 residues. With 3 bases clipped from V and 6 bases from J, the junction kept 4 bases outside the gene matches. In nucleotides, the CDR3 is TGCGCCAGCAGCTCGGAGGACAGGGCTGAAGCTTTCTTT. Its protein is CASSSEDRAEAFF.

The chain is built from TRBV7-2 and TRBJ1-3; the D gene is possibly TRBD1 (6 bases). In germline, CDR1 is SGHTA, CDR2 FQGNSA. Trimming took 5 bases from V and 4 from J, leaving 15 bases between them. The CDR3 covers 15 residues. The CDR3 DNA reads TGTGCCAGCAGCATATCCCAGGGGTCCGGAAACACCATATATTTT. Translated, it gives CASSISQGSGNTIYF.

This clonotype was seen many times. The chain carries TRBV11-1 and TRBJ2-3; 9 positions agree with TRBD1. After removal of 5 bases from V and 6 bases from J, the junction contained 3 bases not matched to a gene. This CDR3 has 13 amino acids. Germline V gene data show CDR1 as SGHAT and CDR2 as FQDESV (reference sequence). This chain's CDR3 is CASSTDRGDTQYF. The CDR3 DNA reads as TGTGCCAGCAGCACAGACAGGGGGGATACGCAGTATTTT.

The chain recombines TRBV18 with TRBJ2-1, with 12 bases that match TRBD2. With V trimmed by 4 bases and J by 6 bases, 4 bases remained unmatched. The CDR3 loop spans 15 amino acids. Germline V gives CDR1 KGHSH, CDR2 LQKENI. The CDR3 nucleotides are TGTGCCAGCTCACGCGGGACTAGCGGGTTCAATGAGCAGTTCTTC. It specifies CASSRGTSGFNEQFF.

The chain couples TRBV10-3 to TRBJ1-2, with D uncertain. The V end lost 2 bases, the J end lost 0 bases, and 16 bases lay between the germline ends. This CDR3 is 17 amino acids long. The germline gives CDR1 ENHRY, CDR2 SYGVKD. The CDR3 nucleotides read TGTGCCATCAGTGAGCAAAACGGGGAGCCCCCTAACTATGGCTACACCTTC. It translates to CAISEQNGEPPNYGYTF.

The V gene is TRBV6-2 or TRBV6-3, the J gene TRBJ1-5; a possible D gene is TRBD1 (6 bases). There are 15 residues in the CDR3. The germline V gene encodes CDR1 MNHEY and CDR2 SVGEGT. Trimming removed 7 bases from V and 0 bases from J, with 13 bases in between. The CDR3 DNA is TGTGCCAGCAAGTGGACAGAGAGTAGCAATCAGCCCCAGCATTTT. It yields the protein CASKWTESSNQPQHF.

The chain recombines TRBV7-9 with TRBJ1-1; D unclear. V lost 1 base and J lost 6, with 6 bases in between. The length of the CDR3 is 12 residues. The germline gives CDR1 SEHNR, CDR2 FQNEAQ (reference sequence). The CDR3: CASSLVRAEAFF. The CDR3, as DNA: TGTGCCAGCAGCTTAGTCCGGGCTGAAGCTTTCTTT.